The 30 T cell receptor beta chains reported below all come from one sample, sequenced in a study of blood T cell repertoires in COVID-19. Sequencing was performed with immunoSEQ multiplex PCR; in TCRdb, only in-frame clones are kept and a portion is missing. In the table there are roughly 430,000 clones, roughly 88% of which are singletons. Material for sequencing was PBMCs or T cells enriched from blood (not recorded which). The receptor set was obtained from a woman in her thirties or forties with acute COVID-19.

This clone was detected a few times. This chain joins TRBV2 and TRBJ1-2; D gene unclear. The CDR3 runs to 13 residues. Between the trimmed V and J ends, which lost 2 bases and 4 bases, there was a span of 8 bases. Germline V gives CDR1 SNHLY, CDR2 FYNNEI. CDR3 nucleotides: TGTGCCAGCAGTGAACAACAGATCTATGGCTACACCTTC. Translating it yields CASSEQQIYGYTF.

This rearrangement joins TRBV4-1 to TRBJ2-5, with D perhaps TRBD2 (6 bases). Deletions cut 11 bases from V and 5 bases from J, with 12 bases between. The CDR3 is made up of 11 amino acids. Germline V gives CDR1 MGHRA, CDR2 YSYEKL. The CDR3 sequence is CAAGGEETQYF. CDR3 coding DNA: TGCGCCGCCGGGGGAGAGGAGACCCAGTACTTC.

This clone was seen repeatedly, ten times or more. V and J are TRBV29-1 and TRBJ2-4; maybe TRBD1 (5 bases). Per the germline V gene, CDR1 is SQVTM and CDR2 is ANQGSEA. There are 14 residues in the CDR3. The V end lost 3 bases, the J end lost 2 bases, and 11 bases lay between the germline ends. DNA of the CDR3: TGCAGCGTTGATGGTTCAGGGACCAAAAACATTCAGTACTTC. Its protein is CSVDGSGTKNIQYF. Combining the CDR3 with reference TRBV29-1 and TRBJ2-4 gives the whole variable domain SAVISQKPSRDICQRGTSLTIQCQVDSQVTMMFWYRQQPGQSLTLIATANQGSEATYESGFVIDKFPISRPNLTFSTLTVSNMSPEDSSIYLCSVDGSGTKNIQYFGAGTRLSVL.

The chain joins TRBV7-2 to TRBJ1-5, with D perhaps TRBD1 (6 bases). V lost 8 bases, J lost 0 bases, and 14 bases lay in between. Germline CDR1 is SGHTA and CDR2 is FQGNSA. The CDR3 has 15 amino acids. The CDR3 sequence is CASAPGVNSNQPQHF. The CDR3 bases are TGTGCCAGCGCCCCAGGGGTGAATAGCAATCAGCCCCAGCATTTT.

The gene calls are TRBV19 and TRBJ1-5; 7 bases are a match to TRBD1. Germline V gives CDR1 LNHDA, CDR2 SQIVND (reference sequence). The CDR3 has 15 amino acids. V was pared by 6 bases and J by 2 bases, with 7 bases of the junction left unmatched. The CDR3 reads CASRPTGEGNQPQHF. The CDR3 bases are TGTGCCAGTAGACCAACAGGGGAAGGCAATCAGCCCCAGCATTTT.

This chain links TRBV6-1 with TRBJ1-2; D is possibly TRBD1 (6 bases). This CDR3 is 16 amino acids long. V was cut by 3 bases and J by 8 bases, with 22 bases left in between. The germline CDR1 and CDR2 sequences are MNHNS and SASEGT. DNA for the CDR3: TGTGCCAGCAGTGAGCATCTAGCGGGACAAGGAGAAGGCTACACCTTC. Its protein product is CASSEHLAGQGEGYTF.

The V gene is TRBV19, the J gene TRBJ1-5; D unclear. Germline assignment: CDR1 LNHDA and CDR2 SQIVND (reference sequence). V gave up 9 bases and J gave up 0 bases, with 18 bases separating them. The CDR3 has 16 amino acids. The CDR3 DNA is TGTGCCAGCACCATGTCGCGGGATAATAGCAATCAGCCCCAGCATTTT. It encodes CASTMSRDNSNQPQHF.

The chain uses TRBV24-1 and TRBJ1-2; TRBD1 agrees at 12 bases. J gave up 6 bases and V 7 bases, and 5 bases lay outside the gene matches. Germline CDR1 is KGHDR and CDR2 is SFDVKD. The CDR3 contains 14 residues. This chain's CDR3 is CATRPGQGAHGYTF. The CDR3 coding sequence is TGTGCCACCAGACCGGGACAGGGGGCGCATGGCTACACCTTC.

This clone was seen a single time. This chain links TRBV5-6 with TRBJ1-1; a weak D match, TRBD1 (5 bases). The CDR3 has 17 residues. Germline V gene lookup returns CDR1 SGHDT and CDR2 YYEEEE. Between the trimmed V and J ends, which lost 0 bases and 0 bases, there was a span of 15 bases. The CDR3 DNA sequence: TGTGCCAGCAGCTTGGAGGGGTTTGGAAGTTTGAACACTGAAGCTTTCTTT. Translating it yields CASSLEGFGSLNTEAFF.

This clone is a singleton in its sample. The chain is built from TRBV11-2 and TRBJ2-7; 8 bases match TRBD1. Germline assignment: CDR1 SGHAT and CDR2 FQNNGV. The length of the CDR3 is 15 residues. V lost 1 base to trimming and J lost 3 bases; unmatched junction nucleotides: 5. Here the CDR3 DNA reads TGTGCCAGCAGCTTAGGGACAGGGTCCCTCTACGAGCAGTACTTC. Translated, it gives CASSLGTGSLYEQYF.

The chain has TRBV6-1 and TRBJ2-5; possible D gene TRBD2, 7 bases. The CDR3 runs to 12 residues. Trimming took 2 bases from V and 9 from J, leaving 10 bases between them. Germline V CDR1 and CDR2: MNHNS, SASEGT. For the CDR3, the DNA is TGTGCCAGCAGTGAAAGGGGGGGGCCCCAGTACTTC. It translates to CASSERGGPQYF.

Here the CDR3 DNA reads TGTGCCAGCGGGAGGGGCACTAATGAAAAACTGTTTTTT. Amino acid sequence: CASGRGTNEKLFF. This rearrangement joins TRBV6-5 to TRBJ1-4; the D gene is possibly TRBD1 (5 bases). Germline V lookup: CDR1 MNHEY, CDR2 SVGAGI. Trimming left V 8 bases short and J 2 bases short, with 9 bases between. CDR3 length equals 13 residues.

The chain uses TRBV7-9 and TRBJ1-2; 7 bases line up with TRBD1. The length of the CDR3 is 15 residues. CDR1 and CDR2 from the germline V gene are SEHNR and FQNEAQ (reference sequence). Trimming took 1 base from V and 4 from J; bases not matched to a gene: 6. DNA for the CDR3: TGTGCCAGCAGCTTAGTCCTGGGACAGCTCTATGGCTACACCTTC. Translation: CASSLVLGQLYGYTF.

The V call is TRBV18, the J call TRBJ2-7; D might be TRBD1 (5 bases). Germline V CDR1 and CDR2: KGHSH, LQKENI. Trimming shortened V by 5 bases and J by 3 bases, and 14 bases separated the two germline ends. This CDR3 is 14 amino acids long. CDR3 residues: CASSTAGLSYEQYF. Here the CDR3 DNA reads TGTGCCAGCTCAACCGCAGGGTTGAGCTACGAGCAGTACTTC. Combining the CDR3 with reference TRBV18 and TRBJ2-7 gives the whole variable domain NAGVMQNPRHLVRRRGQEARLRCSPMKGHSHVYWYRQLPEEGLKFMVYLQKENIIDESGMPKERFSAEFPKEGPSILRIQQVVRGDSAAYFCASSTAGLSYEQYFGPGTRLTVT.

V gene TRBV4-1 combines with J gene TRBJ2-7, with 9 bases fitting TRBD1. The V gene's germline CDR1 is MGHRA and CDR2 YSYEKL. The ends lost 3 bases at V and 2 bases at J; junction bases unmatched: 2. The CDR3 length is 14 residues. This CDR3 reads CASSHRTGAYEQYF. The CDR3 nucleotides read TGCGCCAGCAGCCATCGGACAGGGGCCTACGAGCAGTACTTC.

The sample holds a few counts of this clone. The CDR3 coding sequence is TGTGCCAGCAGTTTAAAGCGGGGGGGAATCACAGATACGCAGTATTTT. It encodes CASSLKRGGITDTQYF. This chain joins TRBV27 and TRBJ2-3; 10 bases fit TRBD2. Germline loops: CDR1 MNHEY, CDR2 SMNVEV (reference sequence). CDR3 size: 16 residues. V lost 2 bases, J lost 2 bases, and 4 bases stayed unmatched.

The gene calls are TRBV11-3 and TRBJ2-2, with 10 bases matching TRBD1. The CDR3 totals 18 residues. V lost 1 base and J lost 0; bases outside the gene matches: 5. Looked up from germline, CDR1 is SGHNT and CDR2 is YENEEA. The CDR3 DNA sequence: TGTGCCAGCAGCTTAGCGGACAGGGGGGCTTCGAACACCGGGGAGCTGTTTTTT. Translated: CASSLADRGASNTGELFF.

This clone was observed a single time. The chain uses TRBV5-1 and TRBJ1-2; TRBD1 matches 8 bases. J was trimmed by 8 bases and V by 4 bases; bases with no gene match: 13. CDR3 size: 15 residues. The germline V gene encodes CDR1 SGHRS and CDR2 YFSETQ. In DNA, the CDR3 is TGCGCCAGCAGCCCCATGCCCGGGACAGGTGAGGGCTACACCTTC. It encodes CASSPMPGTGEGYTF.

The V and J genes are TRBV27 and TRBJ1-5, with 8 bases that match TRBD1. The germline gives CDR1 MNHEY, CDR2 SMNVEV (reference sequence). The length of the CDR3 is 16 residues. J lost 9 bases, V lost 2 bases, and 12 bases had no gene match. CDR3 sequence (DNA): TGTGCCAGCAGTTTAAGGGGACAGGTCGGGGTAGGGCCCCAGCATTTT. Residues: CASSLRGQVGVGPQHF.

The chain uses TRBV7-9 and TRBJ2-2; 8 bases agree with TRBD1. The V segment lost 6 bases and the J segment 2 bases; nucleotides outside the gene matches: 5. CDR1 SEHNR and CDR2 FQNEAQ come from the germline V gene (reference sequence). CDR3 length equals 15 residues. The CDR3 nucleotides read TGTGCCAGCAGACGGACAGGGAGTAACACCGGGGAGCTGTTTTTT. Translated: CASRRTGSNTGELFF. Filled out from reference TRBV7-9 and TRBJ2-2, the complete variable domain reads DTGVSQNPRHKITKRGQNVTFRCDPISEHNRLYWYRQTLGQGPEFLTYFQNEAQLEKSRLLSDRFSAERPKGSFSTLEIQRTEQGDSAMYLCASRRTGSNTGELFFGEGSRLTVL.

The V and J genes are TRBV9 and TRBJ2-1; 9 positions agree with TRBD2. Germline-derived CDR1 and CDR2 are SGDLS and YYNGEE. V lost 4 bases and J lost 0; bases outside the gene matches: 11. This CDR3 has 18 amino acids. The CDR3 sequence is CASSPRVAGDLSYNEQFF. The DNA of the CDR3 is TGTGCCAGCAGCCCCCGGGTAGCGGGGGACCTCTCCTACAATGAGCAGTTCTTC.

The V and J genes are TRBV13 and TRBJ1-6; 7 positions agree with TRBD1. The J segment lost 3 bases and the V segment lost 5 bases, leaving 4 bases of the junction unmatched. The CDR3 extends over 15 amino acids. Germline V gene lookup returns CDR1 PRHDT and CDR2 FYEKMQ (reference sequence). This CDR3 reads CASSLGQIYNSPLHF. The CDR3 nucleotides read TGTGCCAGCAGCCTGGGACAGATCTATAATTCACCCCTCCACTTT.

The CDR3 region has the DNA TGTGCCAGCTCACCAACGGCGGGAAGCGGGGGGGCAAATGAGCAGTTCTTC. It is translated as CASSPTAGSGGANEQFF. The J gene is TRBJ2-1, the V gene TRBV18; 10 nucleotides match TRBD2. CDR3 length equals 17 residues. Trimming at V came to 2 bases and at J to 7 bases, leaving 11 bases not matched to a gene. Germline V gene lookup returns CDR1 KGHSH and CDR2 LQKENI. The variable domain in full, completed from reference TRBV18 and TRBJ2-1, reads NAGVMQNPRHLVRRRGQEARLRCSPMKGHSHVYWYRQLPEEGLKFMVYLQKENIIDESGMPKERFSAEFPKEGPSILRIQQVVRGDSAAYFCASSPTAGSGGANEQFFGPGTRLTVL.

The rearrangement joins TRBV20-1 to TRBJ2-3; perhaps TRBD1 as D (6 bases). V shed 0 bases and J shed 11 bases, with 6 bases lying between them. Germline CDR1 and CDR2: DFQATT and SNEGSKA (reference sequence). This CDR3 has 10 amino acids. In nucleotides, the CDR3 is TGCAGTGCTAGAGAGGGACAGCAGTATTTT. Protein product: CSAREGQQYF.

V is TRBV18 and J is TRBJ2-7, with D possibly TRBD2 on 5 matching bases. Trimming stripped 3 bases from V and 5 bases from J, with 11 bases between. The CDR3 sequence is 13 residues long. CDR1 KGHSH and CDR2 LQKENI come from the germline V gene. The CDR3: CASSPTLGDEQYF. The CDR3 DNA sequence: TGTGCCAGCTCACCCACCCTCGGGGACGAGCAGTACTTC.

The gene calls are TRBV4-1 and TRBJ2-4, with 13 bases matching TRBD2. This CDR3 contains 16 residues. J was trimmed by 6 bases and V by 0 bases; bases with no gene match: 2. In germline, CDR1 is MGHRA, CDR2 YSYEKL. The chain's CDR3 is CASSQEGLAGPNIQYF. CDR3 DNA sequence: TGCGCCAGCAGCCAAGAGGGACTAGCGGGGCCAAACATTCAGTACTTC.

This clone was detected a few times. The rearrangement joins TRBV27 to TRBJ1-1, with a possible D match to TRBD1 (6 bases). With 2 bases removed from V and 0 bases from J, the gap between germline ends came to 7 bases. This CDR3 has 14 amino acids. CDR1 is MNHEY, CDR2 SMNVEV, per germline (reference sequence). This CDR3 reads CASSLTGLNTEAFF. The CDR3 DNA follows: TGTGCCAGCAGTTTAACAGGGCTGAACACTGAAGCTTTCTTT.

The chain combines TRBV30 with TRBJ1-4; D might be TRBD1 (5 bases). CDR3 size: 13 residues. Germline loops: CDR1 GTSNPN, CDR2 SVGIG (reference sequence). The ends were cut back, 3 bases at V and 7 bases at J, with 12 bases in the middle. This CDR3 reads CAWRRGGTEKLFF. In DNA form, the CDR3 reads TGTGCCTGGAGGCGGGGGGGGACTGAAAAACTGTTTTTT.

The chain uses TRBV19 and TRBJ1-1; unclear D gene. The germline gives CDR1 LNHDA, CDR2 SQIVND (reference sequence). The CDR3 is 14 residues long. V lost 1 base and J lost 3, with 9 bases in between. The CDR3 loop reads CASSIVGGYTEAFF. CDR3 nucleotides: TGTGCCAGTAGTATAGTGGGAGGATACACTGAAGCTTTCTTT. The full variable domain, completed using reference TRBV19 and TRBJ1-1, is DGGITQSPKYLFRKEGQNVTLSCEQNLNHDAMYWYRQDPGQGLRLIYYSQIVNDFQKGDIAEGYSVSREKKESFPLTVTSAQKNPTAFYLCASSIVGGYTEAFFGQGTRLTVV.

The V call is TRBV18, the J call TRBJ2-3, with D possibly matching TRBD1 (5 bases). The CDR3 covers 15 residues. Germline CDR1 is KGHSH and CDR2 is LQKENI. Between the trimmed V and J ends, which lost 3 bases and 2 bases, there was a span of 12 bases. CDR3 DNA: TGTGCCAGCTCACCGTCTGGGGCCCTCACAGATACGCAGTATTTT. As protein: CASSPSGALTDTQYF. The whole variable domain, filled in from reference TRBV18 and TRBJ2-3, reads NAGVMQNPRHLVRRRGQEARLRCSPMKGHSHVYWYRQLPEEGLKFMVYLQKENIIDESGMPKERFSAEFPKEGPSILRIQQVVRGDSAAYFCASSPSGALTDTQYFGPGTRLTVL.